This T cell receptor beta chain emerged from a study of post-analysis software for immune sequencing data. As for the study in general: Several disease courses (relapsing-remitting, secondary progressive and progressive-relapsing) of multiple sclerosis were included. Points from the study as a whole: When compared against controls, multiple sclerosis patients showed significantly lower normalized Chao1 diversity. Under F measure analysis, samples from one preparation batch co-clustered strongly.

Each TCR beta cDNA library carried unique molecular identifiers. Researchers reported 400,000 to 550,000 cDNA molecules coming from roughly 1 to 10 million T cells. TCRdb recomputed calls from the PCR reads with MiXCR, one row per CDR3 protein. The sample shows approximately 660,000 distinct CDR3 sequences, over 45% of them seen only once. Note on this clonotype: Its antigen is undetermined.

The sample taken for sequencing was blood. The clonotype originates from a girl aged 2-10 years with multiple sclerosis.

In DNA form, the CDR3 reads TGTGCCAGCAGCTCCATGGGCACTGAAGCTTTCTTT. Protein product: CASSSMGTEAFF. V and J are TRBV7-6 and TRBJ1-1; D is undetermined. Trimming left V 4 bases short and J 4 bases short, with 7 bases between. The CDR3 runs to 12 residues. The germline V gene has CDR1 SGHVS and CDR2 FNYEAQ.